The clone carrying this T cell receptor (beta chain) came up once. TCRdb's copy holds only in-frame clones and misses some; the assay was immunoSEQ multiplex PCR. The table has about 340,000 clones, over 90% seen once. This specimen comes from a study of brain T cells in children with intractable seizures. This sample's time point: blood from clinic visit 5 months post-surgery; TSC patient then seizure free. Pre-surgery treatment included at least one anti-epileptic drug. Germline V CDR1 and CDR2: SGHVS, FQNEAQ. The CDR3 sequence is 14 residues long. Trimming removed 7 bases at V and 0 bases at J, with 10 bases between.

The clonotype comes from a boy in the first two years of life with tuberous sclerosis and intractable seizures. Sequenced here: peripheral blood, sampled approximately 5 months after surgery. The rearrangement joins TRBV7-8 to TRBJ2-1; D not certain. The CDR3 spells CASTPRASYNEQFF. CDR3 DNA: TGTGCCAGCACCCCGCGAGCCTCCTACAATGAGCAGTTCTTC.